This TCR beta chain was recorded in a study of cytomegalovirus exposure and HLA in healthy donors. About the research overall: The 120 or so validation repertoires used the same platform as the roughly 670 first-cohort repertoires, a later analysis reported.

Here immunoSEQ multiplex PCR was the method, and the copy in TCRdb shows in-frame clones only, minus some. The sample yields approximately 210,000 clones, around 88% seen once. Notes on the study in general: Both high specificity and high sensitivity reportedly marked the classifier's diagnosis of cytomegalovirus status. Among TCR beta chains, those listed as cytomegalovirus-associated numbered fewer than 200. The TCR clusters that emerged in the first cohort tended, a later analysis found, to co-occur in the 110 or so validation repertoires.

Comment on this clone: Its antigen is unidentified. Other DNA sequences in the same sample also yield this CDR3.

The source of this sequence is a woman between 18 and 29 years old in good health and CMV-seronegative. Sequences were obtained from PBMCs.

The CDR3 DNA sequence: TGTGCCAGCAGTTTTTCGGAGACCCAGTACTTC. This sequence encodes CASSFSETQYF. V usage is TRBV28 and J usage is TRBJ2-5; no firm D call. In germline, CDR1 is MDHEN, CDR2 SYDVKM. The CDR3 is made up of 11 amino acids. The V and J ends lost 3 bases and 5 bases respectively, with 4 bases between them.